A selection of T cell receptor beta chains follows, all from one sample in a study of shared clonotypes between healthy human individuals. The method was immunoSEQ multiplex PCR; TCRdb's version includes in-frame clones alone and lacks a portion of them. Counted here are a few million clones, more than 80% occurring once; the ten biggest clones make up 0.35% to 0.5%. Source material: naive CD4+ T cells from PBMCs. The receptors were gathered from a young man in good health. Some clones in this sample may be carry-over from other donors' samples. The CDR3 runs from the conserved cysteine through the conserved F or W. The order of the fields is J gene, D gene, V gene, clone size, CDR3 DNA, CDR3 protein. The D gene is left open where the match is weak. A clone size is listed for some rows: how often the clone was seen (once, few, many), or a class if it is expanded.

TRBJ1-1,.,TRBV15,.,TGTGCCACCAGCAGAGTGAGGGGCTTGAGTCTTGGCACTGAAGCTTTCTTT,CATSRVRGLSLGTEAFF
TRBJ2-2,.,TRBV5-4,.,TGTGCCAGCAGCCAGAGGACTCAAAACACCGGGGAGCTGTTTTTT,CASSQRTQNTGELFF
TRBJ1-1,.,TRBV18,.,TGTGCCAGCTCGCTTCAGACGAACACTGAAGCTTTCTTT,CASSLQTNTEAFF
TRBJ2-7,TRBD1,TRBV6-6,.,TGTGCCAGCAGTGACAGGGGCGAGCCCTACGAGCAGTACTTC,CASSDRGEPYEQYF
TRBJ2-3,TRBD2,TRBV5-1,.,TGCGCCAGCAGGCCTACTAGCGGGAGTTTGACAGATACGCAGTATTTT,CASRPTSGSLTDTQYF
TRBJ2-7,.,TRBV18,once,TGTGCCAGCTCACCGAACCAGGCTATGCTCTACGAGCAGTACTTC,CASSPNQAMLYEQYF
TRBJ2-7,.,TRBV28,.,TGTGCCAGCAGTTTATCGGCAGGGTGGAGGGAGCAGTACTTC,CASSLSAGWREQYF
TRBJ2-3,TRBD2,TRBV5-1,.,TGCGCCAGCAGCTCAACGGGGGGACGCACAGATACGCAGTATTTT,CASSSTGGRTDTQYF
TRBJ1-2,.,TRBV27,.,TGTGCCAGCAGTTTATCCCGGGACACAAACTATGGCTACACCTTC,CASSLSRDTNYGYTF
TRBJ2-1,.,TRBV2,once,TGTGCCAGCAGTGACCTGTTTCCAACCTCCTACAATGAGCAGTTCTTC,CASSDLFPTSYNEQFF
TRBJ2-1,.,TRBV9,.,TGTGCCAGCAGCGCATTCCCTTTAGATGAGCAGTTCTTC,CASSAFPLDEQFF
TRBJ1-1,.,TRBV5-4,.,TGTGCCAGCAGCTTGGCGGGGCTGGTCACTGAAGCTTTCTTT,CASSLAGLVTEAFF
TRBJ2-7,.,TRBV9,.,TGTGCCAGCAGCGTAAGGGATGGGGTCGAGCAGTACTTC,CASSVRDGVEQYF
TRBJ2-3,.,TRBV11-2,.,TGTGCCAGCAGCTTACCCACAGATACGCAGTATTTT,CASSLPTDTQYF
TRBJ2-7,TRBD2,TRBV10-2,.,TGCGCCAGCTCCCCTAGCGGGACGAGCGAGCAGTACTTC,CASSPSGTSEQYF
TRBJ1-2,TRBD1,TRBV9,.,TGTGCCAGCAGCTCCGGGACAGGGGATGGCTACACCTTC,CASSSGTGDGYTF
TRBJ2-5,.,TRBV4-1,.,TGCGCCAGCAGCCAGGGGCAGGTGCGACAAGAGACCCAGTACTTC,CASSQGQVRQETQYF
TRBJ2-5,.,TRBV5-1,.,TGCGCCAGCAGTCGTCTTGGGACCGCCCAAGAGACCCAGTACTTC,CASSRLGTAQETQYF
TRBJ2-1,.,TRBV5-1,.,TGCGCCAGCAGCTCGCAGGGTGACTCCTACAATGAGCAGTTCTTC,CASSSQGDSYNEQFF
TRBJ2-3,.,TRBV5-1,.,TGCGCCAGCAGCTCTATCGGGACCCCAGATACGCAGTATTTT,CASSSIGTPDTQYF
TRBJ2-5,TRBD1,TRBV2,.,TGTGCCAGCAGGGCCGGGACAGGGACGTCCGGGACCCAGTACTTC,CASRAGTGTSGTQYF
TRBJ2-2,TRBD1,TRBV27,once,TGTGCCAGCACTCAGACAGGGCTCTCGAACACCGGGGAGCTGTTTTTT,CASTQTGLSNTGELFF
TRBJ1-1,.,TRBV7-8,.,TGTGCCAGCAGCTTAGGGCAGGGAGGTCGGAACACTGAAGCTTTCTTT,CASSLGQGGRNTEAFF
TRBJ1-1,.,TRBV5-4,.,TGTGCCAGCAGCTGGACTACGGGGTCGGGGACTGAAGCTTTCTTT,CASSWTTGSGTEAFF
TRBJ2-7,TRBD1,TRBV5-4,.,TGTGCCAGCAGCTTGGCCCAAGTAACAGGGGGAAATTCGAGCTCCTACGAGCAGTACTTC,CASSLAQVTGGNSSSYEQYF
TRBJ2-7,TRBD2,TRBV5-1,.,TGCGCCAGCAGCTCGGGACTAGCGGGAGGACCCCCCTACGAGCAGTACTTC,CASSSGLAGGPPYEQYF
TRBJ2-5,.,TRBV7-3,.,TGTGCCAGCAGCTTAATGGCGGGGTCCCAAGAGACCCAGTACTTC,CASSLMAGSQETQYF
TRBJ2-7,TRBD2,TRBV7-9,.,TGTGCCAGCAGCGACATCGGGAGGGACTCCTACGAGCAGTACTTC,CASSDIGRDSYEQYF
TRBJ2-1,.,TRBV4-1,once,TGCGCCAGCAGTAAGTTAGGATTCCTGGGCCATGAGCAGTTCTTC,CASSKLGFLGHEQFF
TRBJ1-2,.,TRBV18,.,TGTGCCAGCTCAACGATACAGGGAGCGGCGGACACCTTC,CASSTIQGAADTF
TRBJ2-1,TRBD2,TRBV4-1,.,TGCGCCAGCAGCCTCAGACAAAACCCGGGACTAGCAGCAGACAATGAGCAGTTCTTC,CASSLRQNPGLAADNEQFF
TRBJ2-3,.,TRBV5-1,.,TGCGCCAGCAGCTCCATCAACACCCCTCAGCAGTATTTT,CASSSINTPQQYF
TRBJ1-1,.,TRBV5-1,.,TGCGCCAGCAGCTTGTCCGGAGGGGGTACTGAAGCTTTCTTT,CASSLSGGGTEAFF
TRBJ1-1,.,TRBV7-2,.,TGTGCCAGCAGCTTTAGTGAAGGGACTGAAGCTTTCTTT,CASSFSEGTEAFF
TRBJ1-4,.,TRBV28,.,TGTGCCAGCAGCCGTAATGAAAAACTGTTTTTT,CASSRNEKLFF
TRBJ1-2,.,TRBV28,.,TGTGCCAGCAGTTTATCTGCGGTTACCTTGGGAGGCTACACCTTC,CASSLSAVTLGGYTF
TRBJ2-5,TRBD2,TRBV9,.,TGTGCCAGCAGCGTAGCAAGCACTAGCGAGGAGACCCAGTACTTC,CASSVASTSEETQYF
TRBJ1-2,.,TRBV5-1,.,TGCGCCAGCAGCGTTGGACAGTCCTATGGCTACACCTTC,CASSVGQSYGYTF
TRBJ2-7,TRBD1,TRBV27,.,TGTGCCAGCAGTTCAACCGGACAGGGTCAACGAGAGCAGTACTTC,CASSSTGQGQREQYF
TRBJ1-1,.,TRBV28,.,TGTGCCAGCAGTCATGGGGGCGGGAACACTGAAGCTTTCTTT,CASSHGGGNTEAFF
TRBJ2-2,.,TRBV6-5,.,TGTGCCAGCAGTTCCGGCGGGGAGCTGTTTTTT,CASSSGGELFF
TRBJ2-3,TRBD2,TRBV7-3,.,TGTGCCAGCAGCTTAGGACTAGCGGGAGATACGCAGTATTTT,CASSLGLAGDTQYF
TRBJ2-3,.,TRBV10-3,.,TGTGCCATCAGTGAGGCTAGCGACACAGATACGCAGTATTTT,CAISEASDTDTQYF
TRBJ2-1,.,TRBV4-3,.,TGCGCCAGCAGCCAAGAATACGGGAGCTCCTACAATGAGCAGTTCTTC,CASSQEYGSSYNEQFF
TRBJ1-1,.,TRBV19,few,TGTGCCAGTAGTATAGAGGGAGGGGCTGAAGCTTTCTTT,CASSIEGGAEAFF
TRBJ2-5,TRBD2,TRBV9,.,TGTGCCAGCAGCGCCATTAGCGGGAGTCAAGAGACCCAGTACTTC,CASSAISGSQETQYF
TRBJ1-2,.,TRBV7-9,once,TGTGCCAGCAGACCAAGACAGCTACTTCCCATCCCATCTCCTTATGGCTACACCTTC,CASRPRQLLPIPSPYGYTF
TRBJ2-1,.,TRBV18,.,TGTGCCAGCTCACAAGGGACGGCCTCCTACAATGAGCAGTTCTTC,CASSQGTASYNEQFF
TRBJ2-2,TRBD2,TRBV9,.,TGTGCCAGCCGCCTAGCGGCGAACACCGGGGAGCTGTTTTTT,CASRLAANTGELFF
TRBJ2-7,TRBD2,TRBV4-1,.,TGCGCCAGCAGCCCCGAGCTTATAGCGGGCGGCTCCTACGAGCAGTACTTC,CASSPELIAGGSYEQYF
TRBJ2-1,.,TRBV18,.,TGTGCCAGCTCACCTTCCTCTAGGGTTGAGCAGTTCTTC,CASSPSSRVEQFF
TRBJ1-3,.,TRBV5-8,.,TGTGCCAGCAGGGTAAGGACAGCTCCTGGAGACACCATATATTTT,CASRVRTAPGDTIYF
TRBJ2-1,TRBD2,TRBV30,.,TGTGCCTGGAGAATACCGGGACTAGCGGTCGATGAGCAGTTCTTC,CAWRIPGLAVDEQFF
TRBJ1-1,.,TRBV7-6,.,TGTGCCAGCAGCCTAGGACAGACTTTCCCCACTGAAGCTTTCTTT,CASSLGQTFPTEAFF
TRBJ2-7,TRBD2,TRBV4-2,.,TGTGCCAGCAGCCGGGTCAACCGGGAGGGTCTGCAGTACGAGCAGTACTTC,CASSRVNREGLQYEQYF